What follows is one TCR beta chain and its context. Its antigen is as yet unknown. The sample comes from a study of cytomegalovirus exposure and HLA in healthy donors. Study observations and caveats: A later analysis linked a missense DCLRE1C variant to TCR beta V- and J-gene trimming. HLA-A and HLA-B allele assignments for most subjects were reportedly predicted accurately using TCR beta sequences. Cytomegalovirus association was listed for around 170 TCR beta chains.

Although they were nominally healthy when sampled, donors likely had unrecorded immune exposures. 13 Jbeta primers and 60 Vbeta primers were used for the PCR. Here immunoSEQ multiplex PCR was the method, and the copy in TCRdb shows in-frame clones only, minus some. The table lists approximately 160,000 clones, about 80% of them singletons. The TCR comes from a girl aged 5-17 years in good health and CMV-seropositive. Sequencing used PBMCs.

CDR3 sequence (DNA): TGTGCCAGCCGAAGGGACATCGGGGAGACCCAGTACTTC. Residues: CASRRDIGETQYF. This chain connects TRBV7-9 to TRBJ2-5, with D tentatively TRBD1 (6 bases). This CDR3 is built from 13 residues. Germline CDR1 and CDR2: SEHNR and FQNEAQ (reference sequence). V lost 8 bases, J lost 5 bases, and 15 bases lay in between.